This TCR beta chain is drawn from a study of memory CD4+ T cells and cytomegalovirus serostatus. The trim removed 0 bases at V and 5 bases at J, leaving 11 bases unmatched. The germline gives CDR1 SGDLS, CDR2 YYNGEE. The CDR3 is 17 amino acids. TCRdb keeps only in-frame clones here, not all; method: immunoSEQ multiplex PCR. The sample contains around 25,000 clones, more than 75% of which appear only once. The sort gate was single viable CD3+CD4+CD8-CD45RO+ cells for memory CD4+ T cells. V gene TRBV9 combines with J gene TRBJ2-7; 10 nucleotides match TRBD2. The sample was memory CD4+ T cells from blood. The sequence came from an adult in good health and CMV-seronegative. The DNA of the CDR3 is TGTGCCAGCAGCGTAGACGGTAGGGCTAGCGGGAGACACGAGCAGTACTTC. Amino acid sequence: CASSVDGRASGRHEQYF.